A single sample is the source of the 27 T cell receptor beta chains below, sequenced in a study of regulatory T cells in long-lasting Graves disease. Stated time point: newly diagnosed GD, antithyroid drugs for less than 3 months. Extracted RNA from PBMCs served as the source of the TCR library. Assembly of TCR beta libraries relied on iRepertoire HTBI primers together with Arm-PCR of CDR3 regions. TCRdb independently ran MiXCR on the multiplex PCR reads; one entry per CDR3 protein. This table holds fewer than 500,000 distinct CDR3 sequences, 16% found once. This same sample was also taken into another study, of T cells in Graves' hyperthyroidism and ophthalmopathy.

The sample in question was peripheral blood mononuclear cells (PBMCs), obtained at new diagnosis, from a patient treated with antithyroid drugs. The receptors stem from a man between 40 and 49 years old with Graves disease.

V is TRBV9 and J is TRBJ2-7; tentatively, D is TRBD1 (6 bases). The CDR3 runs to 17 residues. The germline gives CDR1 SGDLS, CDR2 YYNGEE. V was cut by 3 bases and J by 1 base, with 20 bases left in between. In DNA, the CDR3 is TGTGCCAGCAGCGCAAACAGGGAAGGCTGGGGATCCTACGAGCAGTACTTC. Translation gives CASSANREGWGSYEQYF.

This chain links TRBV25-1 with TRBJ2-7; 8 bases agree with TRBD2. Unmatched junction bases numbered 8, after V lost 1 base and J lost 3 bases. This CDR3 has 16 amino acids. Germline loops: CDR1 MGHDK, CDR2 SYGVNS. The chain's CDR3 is CASSEFSAGAGYEQYF. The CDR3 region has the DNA TGTGCCAGCAGTGAATTCTCAGCGGGAGCTGGCTACGAGCAGTACTTC.

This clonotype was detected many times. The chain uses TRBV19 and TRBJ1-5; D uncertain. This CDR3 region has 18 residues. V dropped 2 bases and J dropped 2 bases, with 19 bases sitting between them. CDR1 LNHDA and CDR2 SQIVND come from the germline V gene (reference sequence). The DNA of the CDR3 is TGTGCCAGTAGTATACTTTCCCATACGGTAGTTCGCAATCAGCCCCAGCATTTT. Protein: CASSILSHTVVRNQPQHF. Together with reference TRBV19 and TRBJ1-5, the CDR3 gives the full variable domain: DGGITQSPKYLFRKEGQNVTLSCEQNLNHDAMYWYRQDPGQGLRLIYYSQIVNDFQKGDIAEGYSVSREKKESFPLTVTSAQKNPTAFYLCASSILSHTVVRNQPQHFGDGTRLSIL.

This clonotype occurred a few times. The CDR3: CASRGPGQGAGGYTF. The DNA of the CDR3 is TGTGCCAGCAGGGGCCCGGGACAGGGGGCTGGTGGCTACACCTTC. The chain is built from TRBV6-1 and TRBJ1-2; 12 positions agree with TRBD1. From germline, CDR1 is MNHNS and CDR2 SASEGT. The CDR3 is 15 residues long. The V and J ends lost 6 bases and 7 bases, in that order; junction bases with no gene match: 9.

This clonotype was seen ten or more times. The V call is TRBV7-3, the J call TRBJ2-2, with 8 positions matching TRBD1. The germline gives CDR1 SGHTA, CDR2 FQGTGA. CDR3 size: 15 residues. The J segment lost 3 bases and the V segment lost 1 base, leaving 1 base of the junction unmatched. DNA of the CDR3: TGTGCCAGCAGCTTAAAACAGGGGGACACCGGGGAGCTGTTTTTT. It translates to CASSLKQGDTGELFF.

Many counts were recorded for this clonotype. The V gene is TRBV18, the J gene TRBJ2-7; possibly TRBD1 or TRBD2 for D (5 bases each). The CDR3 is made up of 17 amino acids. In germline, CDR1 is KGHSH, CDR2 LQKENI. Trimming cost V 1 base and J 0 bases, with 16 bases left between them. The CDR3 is CASSPRDVAWYSYEQYF. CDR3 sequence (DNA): TGTGCCAGCTCACCACGGGACGTAGCCTGGTACTCCTACGAGCAGTACTTC.

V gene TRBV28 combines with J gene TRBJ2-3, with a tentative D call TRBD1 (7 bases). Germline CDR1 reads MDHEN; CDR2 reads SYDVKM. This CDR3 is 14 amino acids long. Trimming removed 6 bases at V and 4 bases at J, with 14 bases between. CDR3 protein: CASSGGRGADTQYF. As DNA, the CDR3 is TGTGCCAGCAGCGGGGGCAGGGGGGCAGATACGCAGTATTTT.

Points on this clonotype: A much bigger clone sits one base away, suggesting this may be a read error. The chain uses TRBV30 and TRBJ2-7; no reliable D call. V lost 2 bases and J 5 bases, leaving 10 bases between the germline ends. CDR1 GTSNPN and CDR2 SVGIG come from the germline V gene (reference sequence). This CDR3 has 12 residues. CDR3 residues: CAWSSTNNEQYF. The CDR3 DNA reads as TGTGCCTGGAGTTCTACAAACAACGAGCAGTACTTC.

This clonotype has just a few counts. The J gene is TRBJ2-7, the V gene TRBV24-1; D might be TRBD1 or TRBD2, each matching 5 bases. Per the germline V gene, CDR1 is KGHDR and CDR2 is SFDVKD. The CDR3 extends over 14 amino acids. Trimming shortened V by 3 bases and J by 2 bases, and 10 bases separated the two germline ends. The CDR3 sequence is CATSDRDRAYEQYF. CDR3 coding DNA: TGTGCCACCAGTGATCGGGACCGAGCCTACGAGCAGTACTTC.

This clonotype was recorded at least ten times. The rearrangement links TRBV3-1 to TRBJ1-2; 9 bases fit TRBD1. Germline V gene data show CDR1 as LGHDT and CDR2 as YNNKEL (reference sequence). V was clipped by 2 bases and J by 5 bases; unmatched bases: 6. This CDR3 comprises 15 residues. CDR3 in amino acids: CASSQWDRETYGYTF. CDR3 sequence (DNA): TGTGCCAGCAGCCAATGGGACAGGGAGACTTATGGCTACACCTTC.

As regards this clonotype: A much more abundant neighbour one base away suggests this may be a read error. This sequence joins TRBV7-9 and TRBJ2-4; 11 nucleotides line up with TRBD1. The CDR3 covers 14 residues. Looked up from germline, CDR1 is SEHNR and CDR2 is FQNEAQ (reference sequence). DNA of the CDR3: TGTACCAGCAGCTCGGGACAGGGGGGAAACATTCAGTACTTC. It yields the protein CTSSSGQGGNIQYF.

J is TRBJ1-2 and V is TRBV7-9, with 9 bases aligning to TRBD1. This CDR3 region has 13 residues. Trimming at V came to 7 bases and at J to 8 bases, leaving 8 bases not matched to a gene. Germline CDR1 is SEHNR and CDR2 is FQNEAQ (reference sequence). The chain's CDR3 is CASTKGQGGGYTF. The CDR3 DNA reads TGTGCCAGCACCAAGGGACAGGGTGGCGGCTACACCTTC.

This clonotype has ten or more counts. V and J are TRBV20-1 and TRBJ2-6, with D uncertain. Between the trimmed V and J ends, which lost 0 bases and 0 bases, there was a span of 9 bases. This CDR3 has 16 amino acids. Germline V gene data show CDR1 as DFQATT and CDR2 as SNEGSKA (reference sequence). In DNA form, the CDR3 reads TGCAGTGCTAGAGAGGACGGGCGCTCTGGGGCCAACGTCCTGACTTTC. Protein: CSAREDGRSGANVLTF.

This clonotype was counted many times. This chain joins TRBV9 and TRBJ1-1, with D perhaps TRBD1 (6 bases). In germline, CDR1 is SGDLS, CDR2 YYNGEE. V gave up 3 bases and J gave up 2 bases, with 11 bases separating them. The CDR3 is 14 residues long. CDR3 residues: CASSGGTSNTEAFF. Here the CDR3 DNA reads TGTGCCAGCAGCGGCGGGACAAGTAACACTGAAGCTTTCTTT.

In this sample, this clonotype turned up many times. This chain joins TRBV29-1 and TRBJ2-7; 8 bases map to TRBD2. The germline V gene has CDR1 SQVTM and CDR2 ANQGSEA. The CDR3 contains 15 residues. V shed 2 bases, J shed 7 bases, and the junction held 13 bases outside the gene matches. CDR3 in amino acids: CSVEHLSGGPGEQYF. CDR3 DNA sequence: TGCAGCGTTGAACACCTCTCGGGAGGGCCGGGGGAGCAGTACTTC.

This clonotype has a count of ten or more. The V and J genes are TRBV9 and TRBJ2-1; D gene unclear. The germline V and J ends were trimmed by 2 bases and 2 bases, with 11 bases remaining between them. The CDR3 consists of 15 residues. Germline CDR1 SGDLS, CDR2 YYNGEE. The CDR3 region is CASSVRAVPYNEQFF. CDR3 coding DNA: TGTGCCAGCAGCGTTCGTGCGGTACCCTACAATGAGCAGTTCTTC.

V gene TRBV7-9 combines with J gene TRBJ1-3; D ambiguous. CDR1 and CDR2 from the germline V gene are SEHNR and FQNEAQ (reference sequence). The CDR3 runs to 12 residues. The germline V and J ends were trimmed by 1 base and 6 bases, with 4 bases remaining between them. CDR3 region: CASSLDENTIYF. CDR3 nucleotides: TGTGCCAGCAGCTTAGACGAAAACACCATATATTTT.

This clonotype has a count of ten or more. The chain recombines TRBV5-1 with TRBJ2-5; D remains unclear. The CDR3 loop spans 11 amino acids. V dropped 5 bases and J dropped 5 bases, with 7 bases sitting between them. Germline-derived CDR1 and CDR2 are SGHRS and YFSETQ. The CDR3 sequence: CASRVAETQYF. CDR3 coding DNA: TGCGCCAGCAGGGTGGCTGAGACCCAGTACTTC.

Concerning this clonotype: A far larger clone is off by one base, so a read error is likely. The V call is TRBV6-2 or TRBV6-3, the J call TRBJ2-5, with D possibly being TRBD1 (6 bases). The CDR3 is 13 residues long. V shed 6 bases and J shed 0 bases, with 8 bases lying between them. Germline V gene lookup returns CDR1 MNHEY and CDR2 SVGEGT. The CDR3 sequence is CASSGTYQETQYF. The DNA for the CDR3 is TGTGCCAGCAGCGGGACATACCAAGAGACCCAGTACTTC.

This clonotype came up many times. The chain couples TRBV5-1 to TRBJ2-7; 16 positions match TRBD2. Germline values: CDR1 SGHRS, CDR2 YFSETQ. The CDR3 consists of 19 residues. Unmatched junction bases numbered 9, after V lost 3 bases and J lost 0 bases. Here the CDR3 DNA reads TGCGCCAGCAGCTCCACCGAGGGACTAGCGGGAGGGATCTCCTACGAGCAGTACTTC. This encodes CASSSTEGLAGGISYEQYF.

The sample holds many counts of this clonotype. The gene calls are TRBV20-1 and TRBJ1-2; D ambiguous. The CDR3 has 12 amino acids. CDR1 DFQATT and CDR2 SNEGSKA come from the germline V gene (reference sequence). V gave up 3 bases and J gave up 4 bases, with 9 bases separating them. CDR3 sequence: CSASTGFYGYTF. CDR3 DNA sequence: TGCAGTGCTAGTACGGGGTTCTATGGCTACACCTTC.

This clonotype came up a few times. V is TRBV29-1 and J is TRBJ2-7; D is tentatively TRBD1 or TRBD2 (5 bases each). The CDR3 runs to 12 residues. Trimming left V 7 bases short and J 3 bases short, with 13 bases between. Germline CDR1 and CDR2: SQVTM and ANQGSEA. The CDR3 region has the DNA TGCAGCGGACGGGACGCCTTCTACGAGCAGTACTTC. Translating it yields CSGRDAFYEQYF.

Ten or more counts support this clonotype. CDR3 nucleotide sequence: TGTGCCACCAGTGATCCGAAACAGGGGGTCAATCAGCCCCAGCATTTT. Amino acids: CATSDPKQGVNQPQHF. The chain uses TRBV24-1 and TRBJ1-5; 8 bases line up with TRBD1. V shed 3 bases, J shed 3 bases, and the junction held 6 bases outside the gene matches. Germline values: CDR1 KGHDR, CDR2 SFDVKD. There are 16 residues in the CDR3.

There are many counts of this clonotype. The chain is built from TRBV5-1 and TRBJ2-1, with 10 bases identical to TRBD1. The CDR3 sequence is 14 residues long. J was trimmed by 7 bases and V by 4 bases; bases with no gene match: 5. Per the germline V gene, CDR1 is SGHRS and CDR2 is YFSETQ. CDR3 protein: CASSPGQGGNEQFF. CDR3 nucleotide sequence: TGCGCCAGCAGCCCTGGACAGGGGGGAAATGAGCAGTTCTTC.

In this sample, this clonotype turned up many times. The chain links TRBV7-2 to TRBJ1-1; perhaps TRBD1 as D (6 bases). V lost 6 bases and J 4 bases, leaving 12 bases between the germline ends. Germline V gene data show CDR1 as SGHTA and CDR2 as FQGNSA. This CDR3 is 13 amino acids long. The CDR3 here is CASRTTGPTEAFF. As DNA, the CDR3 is TGTGCCAGCAGAACTACAGGGCCCACTGAAGCTTTCTTT.

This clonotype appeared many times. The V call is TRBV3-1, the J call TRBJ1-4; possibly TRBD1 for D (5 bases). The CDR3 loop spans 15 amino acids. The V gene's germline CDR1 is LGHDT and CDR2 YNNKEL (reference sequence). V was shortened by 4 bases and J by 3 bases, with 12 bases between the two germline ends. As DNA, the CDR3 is TGTGCCAGCAGCCCTCAGGGAAAGTCTAATGAAAAACTGTTTTTT. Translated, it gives CASSPQGKSNEKLFF.

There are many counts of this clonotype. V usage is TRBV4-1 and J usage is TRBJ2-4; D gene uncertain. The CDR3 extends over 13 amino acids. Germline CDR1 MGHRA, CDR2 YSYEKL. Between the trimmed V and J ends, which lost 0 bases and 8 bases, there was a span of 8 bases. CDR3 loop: CASSQDGRDIQYF. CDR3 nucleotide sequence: TGCGCCAGCAGCCAAGATGGCCGCGACATTCAGTACTTC.